This T cell receptor (beta chain) was captured by sequencing in a study of cytomegalovirus exposure and HLA in healthy donors. Whole-study findings and limits: Sequencing likely caused a cluster of highly shared sequence variants. Only CMV serostatus was available as immune exposure information.

As for the donors, each was a healthy bone marrow donor. The CDR3 runs 14 residues. With 3 bases clipped from V and 5 bases from J, the junction kept 7 bases outside the gene matches. Germline V gene data show CDR1 as SGHRS and CDR2 as YFSETQ. PCR was performed using 60 Vbeta and 13 Jbeta primers. In the original analysis: In a later analysis, 79 million or so unique TCR beta chains included roughly 11 million shared by two or more donors. Data came from immunoSEQ multiplex PCR; TCRdb stores just in-frame clones and leaves some out. Clonal size and the V and J genes are those of that table, whereas D and trimming came from the DNA. The profile shows some 110,000 clones, 75% of them singletons. For this clone: The antigen remains unidentified.

The sequenced sample was PBMCs. The gene calls are TRBV5-1 and TRBJ1-1, with TRBD1 identical over 7 bases. This clonotype was obtained from a male donor in good health and CMV-seropositive. The chain's CDR3 is CASSSQTGRTEAFF. The CDR3 coding sequence is TGCGCCAGCAGCTCTCAGACAGGGAGGACTGAAGCTTTCTTT.